One T cell receptor (beta chain) is described in this entry. The data originate from a study of blood T cell repertoires in COVID-19. Germline-derived CDR1 and CDR2 are MDHEN and SYDVKM. The CDR3 sequence is 14 residues long. Trimming left V 6 bases short and J 9 bases short, with 15 bases between. Profiling relied on immunoSEQ multiplex PCR, and the TCRdb table lists in-frame clones only, not all of them. The sample includes about 320,000 clones, under 90% seen only once; the top ten take roughly 11%. This TCR was recovered from a woman in her thirties with COVID-19, enrolled during active disease. This chain links TRBV28 with TRBJ1-6, with a possible D match to TRBD1 (6 bases). The sequencing input was peripheral blood. Written as DNA, the CDR3 is TGTGCCAGCAGCCTCACAGGGTGGAGTTCACCCCTCCACTTT. Protein sequence: CASSLTGWSSPLHF.